The rows below give T cell receptor beta chains drawn from one sample of a study of long-term antiretroviral therapy in people with HIV. The assay was immunoSEQ multiplex PCR, and TCRdb's table has in-frame clones only and misses some. The repertoire holds 30,000 or so clones, with approximately 92% as singletons. Source: unsorted PBMCs, taken 5 to 5.5 years after starting antiretroviral therapy. The origin of the receptors is a middle-aged woman with HIV. Each CDR3 is given with its conserved first and last residue. A D gene is named only where the DNA matches it firmly. Rows give clone size only sometimes, using once, few, many, or a class for an expanded clone.

TRBJ1-5,TRBD1,TRBV2,-,TGTGCCAGCGTCAGGGGGCGCGGGCAGCCCCAGCATTTT,CASVRGRGQPQHF
TRBJ1-2,TRBD1,TRBV29-1,-,TGCAGCGTCTGGACAGGGGGCGCGGAATACTATGGCTACACCTTC,CSVWTGGAEYYGYTF
TRBJ2-1,-,TRBV7-9,-,TGTGCCAGCAGCTTATCTAGTACCTGGGGGCAGTTCTTC,CASSLSSTWGQFF
TRBJ2-7,-,TRBV7-2,-,TGTGCCAGCAGCCCACAGAACTCCTACGAGCAGTACTTC,CASSPQNSYEQYF
TRBJ2-3,-,TRBV11-2,-,TGTGCCAGCAGCCAGTTTGGGAGGACAACAGATACGCAGTATTTT,CASSQFGRTTDTQYF
TRBJ1-2,TRBD1,TRBV9,-,TGTGCCAGCAGCGTAGTTGGGACAGGGTTAAGCTATGGCTACACCTTC,CASSVVGTGLSYGYTF
TRBJ1-1,TRBD1,TRBV27,few,TGTGCCAGCAGTTTATCGTGGGACAGGAACACTGAAGCTTTCTTT,CASSLSWDRNTEAFF
TRBJ2-7,-,TRBV4-1,-,TGCGCCAGCAGCCTCCGTTTGGGGGACGAGCAGTACTTC,CASSLRLGDEQYF
TRBJ2-1,-,TRBV20-1,-,TGCAGTGCTGTGGGACTCGAGCAGTTCTTC,CSAVGLEQFF
TRBJ2-7,TRBD1,TRBV7-2,-,TGTGCCAGCAGCCTAAGACAGGGGAGCGAGCAGTACTTC,CASSLRQGSEQYF
TRBJ2-7,-,TRBV5-1,-,TGCGCCAGCAGCCCGTACGGAAAATTCTACGAGCAGTACTTC,CASSPYGKFYEQYF
TRBJ2-5,TRBD2,TRBV29-1,-,TGCAGTGCGGAGCGGGGGGGAGAGACCCAGTACTTC,CSAERGGETQYF
TRBJ1-2,-,TRBV6-1,-,TGTGCCAGCAGCGACTACTATGGCTACACCTTC,CASSDYYGYTF
TRBJ2-7,TRBD1,TRBV5-1,-,TGCGCCAGCAGCTTGGCGGGACAGGCCTCCTACGAGCAGTACTTC,CASSLAGQASYEQYF
TRBJ1-5,-,TRBV19,-,TGTGCCAGTGACAGTGGATTTAGCAATCAGCCCCAGCATTTT,CASDSGFSNQPQHF
TRBJ2-2,-,TRBV5-1,-,TGCGCCAGCAGCTTGGGTACTATCACCGGGGAGCTGTTTTTT,CASSLGTITGELFF
TRBJ2-3,TRBD2,TRBV10-3,-,TGTGCCATCAGCCTCTCTAGCGGGAGGGCCCTCCGCACAGATACGCAGTATTTT,CAISLSSGRALRTDTQYF
TRBJ2-7,TRBD2,TRBV5-6,-,TGTGCCAGCAGACGGTTGGGGGGGGTAGTGAACGAGCAGTACTTC,CASRRLGGVVNEQYF
TRBJ1-5,-,TRBV27,few,TGTGCCAGCAGTTTATTTGCCGGGGTCGGGAGGGGCAATCAGCCCCAGCATTTT,CASSLFAGVGRGNQPQHF
TRBJ1-2,TRBD1,TRBV30,-,TGTGCCTGGACAGGGGGCAACTATGGCTACACCTTC,CAWTGGNYGYTF
TRBJ1-4,-,TRBV6-1,-,TGTGCCACCTCTTCCCGCACAAGTAATGAAAAACTGTTTTTT,CATSSRTSNEKLFF
TRBJ1-3,TRBD1,TRBV19,-,TGTGCCAGTACCAACAGGGGAAGAAACACCATATATTTT,CASTNRGRNTIYF
TRBJ1-1,-,TRBV5-8,-,TGTGCCAGCAGCTTGCGGGTCATAGACAGAAACACTGAAGCTTTCTTT,CASSLRVIDRNTEAFF
TRBJ1-1,-,TRBV11-3,few,TGTGCCAGCAGCTTAGAAGGGTGGTTAACTGAAGCTTTCTTT,CASSLEGWLTEAFF
TRBJ2-2,TRBD1,TRBV7-2,-,TGTGCCAGCAGCTACGGACAGGGAGTCGCCGGGGAGCTGTTTTTT,CASSYGQGVAGELFF
TRBJ2-2,-,TRBV6-5,-,TGTGCCAGCAGTTACATAGCGGCCCGAGCCGGGGAGCTGTTTTTT,CASSYIAARAGELFF
TRBJ1-1,TRBD1,TRBV7-9,-,TGTGCCAGCAGCTTCCCTTCAGGGGGACTATTTGAAGCTTTCTTT,CASSFPSGGLFEAFF
TRBJ2-3,TRBD1,TRBV4-2,-,TGTGCCAGCAGGACAGGGCCTTCAGGTGTAGACACAGATACGCAGTATTTT,CASRTGPSGVDTDTQYF
TRBJ1-1,TRBD1,TRBV6-1,-,TGTGCCAGCAGGGCAGGCCAGGCAGGGGGCACTGAAGCTTTCTTT,CASRAGQAGGTEAFF
TRBJ2-7,TRBD1,TRBV2,once,TGTGCCAGCATAGGGTCAACAGGGGGGACCTACGAGCAGTACTTC,CASIGSTGGTYEQYF
TRBJ1-5,-,TRBV6-1,-,TGTGCCAGCAGTGTTGAGGGCAATCAGCCCCAGCATTTT,CASSVEGNQPQHF
TRBJ2-1,-,TRBV5-1,-,TGCGCCAGCAGCTCTGGGACTGTCAATGAGCAGTTCTTC,CASSSGTVNEQFF
TRBJ2-7,-,TRBV7-9,once,TGTGCCAGCAGCGAAGACAGGGAGGATCGCTACGAGCAGTACTTC,CASSEDREDRYEQYF
TRBJ2-5,TRBD2,TRBV4-1,-,TGCGCCAGCAGCCGTGGGGGGGACGGGGAGACCCAGTACTTC,CASSRGGDGETQYF
TRBJ1-1,-,TRBV11-2,-,TGTGCCAGCAGCCCCGGTCCCCCGAACACTGAAGCTTTCTTT,CASSPGPPNTEAFF
TRBJ1-3,TRBD1,TRBV27,-,TGTGCCAGCAGTTTATCGGCGGGACAGGGCCTCTCTGGAAACACCATATATTTT,CASSLSAGQGLSGNTIYF
TRBJ2-1,-,TRBV10-3,-,TGTGCCATCAGTGCAGGGAGCTCCTACAATGAGCAGTTCTTC,CAISAGSSYNEQFF
TRBJ1-2,-,TRBV7-6,-,TGTGCCAGCAGCTCACTCTATGGCTACACCTTC,CASSSLYGYTF
TRBJ1-4,-,TRBV5-1,-,TGCGCCAGCAGCTTGGGACAGTCTAATGAAAAACTGTTTTTT,CASSLGQSNEKLFF
TRBJ1-5,TRBD1,TRBV6-5,once,TGTGCCAGCAGTTTCAGACAGGGACCCCAGCATTTT,CASSFRQGPQHF
TRBJ1-4,-,TRBV30,-,TGTGCCTGGAGTGTCGAGGCCAGTAATGAAAAACTGTTTTTT,CAWSVEASNEKLFF
TRBJ1-1,-,TRBV10-3,-,TGTGCCATCAGGCGACAGGTTGGCGGGAACACTGAAGCTTTCTTT,CAIRRQVGGNTEAFF
TRBJ1-2,-,TRBV19,once,TGTGCCAGTAGTCCAGGGACCTATGGCTACACCTTC,CASSPGTYGYTF
TRBJ2-3,-,TRBV7-9,-,TGTGCCAGCAGCTTTTCAACTACTAGCACAGATACGCAGTATTTT,CASSFSTTSTDTQYF
TRBJ1-1,-,TRBV5-1,few,TGCGCCAGCAGCTTGGGAGGGATCGCTTTCTTT,CASSLGGIAFF
TRBJ2-3,-,TRBV7-6,-,TGTGCCAGCAGCTTAGCCAGCGGGGATACGCAGTATTTT,CASSLASGDTQYF
TRBJ1-1,TRBD1,TRBV7-6,-,TGTGCCAGCAGCCCTTCGACAGGGCAGGACACTGAAGCTTTCTTT,CASSPSTGQDTEAFF
TRBJ1-1,-,TRBV19,once,TGTGCCAGTAGTATAGACAGGGCTTTCAACACTGAAGCTTTCTTT,CASSIDRAFNTEAFF
TRBJ1-4,-,TRBV6-5,-,TGTGCCAGCAGTTACTCGATGGGGTCCCAAGGGGAAAAACTGTTTTTT,CASSYSMGSQGEKLFF
TRBJ2-7,TRBD2,TRBV7-2,-,TGTGCCAGCAGCCCTAGGTGGCTAGCGGGGGTCTCCTACGAGCAGTACTTC,CASSPRWLAGVSYEQYF
TRBJ2-3,-,TRBV6-5,-,TGTGCCAGCACCTCACCAGGGACAGATACGCAGTATTTT,CASTSPGTDTQYF
TRBJ2-5,-,TRBV5-1,-,TGCGCCAGCAGCTTTTGGCAGGGGTCTCAAGAGACCCAGTACTTC,CASSFWQGSQETQYF